The next 17 T cell receptor beta chains were all read from a single sample in a study of shared clonotypes between healthy human individuals. The protocol was immunoSEQ multiplex PCR, while the TCRdb copy is restricted to in-frame clones and leaves out a portion. The sample carries 450,000 or so clones, approximately 71% recorded once. Sequenced material: PBMCs. These receptors originate from a woman in her thirties or forties in good health. Some clones in this sample may be carry-over from other donors' samples.

The genes are TRBV28 and TRBJ1-4; D is ambiguous. In germline, CDR1 is MDHEN, CDR2 SYDVKM. CDR3 size: 16 residues. V was cut by 10 bases and J by 2 bases, with 20 bases left in between. CDR3 region: CATKGSIGHTNEKLFF. The CDR3 bases are TGTGCCACCAAGGGATCTATTGGGCATACTAATGAAAAACTGTTTTTT.

On this clone itself: One base away lies a much larger clone, so this may be a sequencing read error. V usage is TRBV6-6 and J usage is TRBJ2-1; no firm D call. CDR3 size: 12 residues. V lost 6 bases and J 8 bases, leaving 11 bases between the germline ends. Germline V gene sequence: CDR1 MNHNY, CDR2 SVGAGI (reference sequence). CDR3 sequence: CASSPLEHEQFF. In nucleotides, the CDR3 is TGTGCCAGCAGCCCCCTGGAGCATGAGCAGTTCTTC.

The sample holds one count of this clone. This may stem from a read error, because a much larger clone lies one nucleotide away. This sample also contains other DNA sequences that code for the same CDR3. The chain recombines TRBV4-3 with TRBJ2-5; the match to TRBD2 covers 7 bases. Germline-derived CDR1 and CDR2 are LGHNA and YSLEER. The CDR3 extends over 20 amino acids. As DNA, the CDR3 is TGCGCCAGTAGCCAAACCTTTGGGAGCAGGGTAGGGAGGGCTCAAGAGACCCAGTACTTC. Protein product: CASSQTFGSRVGRAQETQYF.

About this clone itself: A read error may produce the germline difference seen at one junction end. The CDR3 nucleotides are TGCGCCAGCAGCCAAGATCGGGCGACACGGGCCAAAAACATTCAGTACTTC. It codes for CASSQDRATRAKNIQYF. The chain carries TRBV5-4 and TRBJ2-4; D uncertain. CDR1 and CDR2 (germline): SGHNT, YYREEE (reference sequence). The CDR3 sequence is 17 residues long. Combining the CDR3 with reference TRBV5-4 and TRBJ2-4 gives the whole variable domain ETGVTQSPTHLIKTRGQQVTLRCSSQSGHNTVSWYQQALGQGPQFIFQYYREEENGRGNFPPRFSGLQFPNYSSELNVNALELDDSALYLCASSQDRATRAKNIQYFGAGTRLSVL.

Only a few counts were recorded for this clone. The chain is built from TRBV5-1 and TRBJ2-7, with D perhaps given as TRBD1 or TRBD2 (5 bases each). The CDR3 contains 14 residues. The germline V gene has CDR1 SGHRS and CDR2 YFSETQ. Trimming stripped 4 bases from V and 2 bases from J, with 13 bases between. The CDR3, as DNA: TGCGCCAGCAGCCAAGGGGACGGACCCTACGAGCAGTACTTC. It translates to CASSQGDGPYEQYF.

J is TRBJ2-7 and V is TRBV25-1; no reliable D call. Trimming removed 0 bases at V and 5 bases at J, with 11 bases between. Germline assignment: CDR1 MGHDK and CDR2 SYGVNS. This CDR3 has 14 residues. The CDR3 region has the DNA TGTGCCAGCAGTGAATATCTGGGCGCGGACGAGCAGTACTTC. Translation: CASSEYLGADEQYF.

The J gene is TRBJ2-7, the V gene TRBV2; tentative D call: TRBD2 (5 bases). This CDR3 has 12 residues. Trimming took 8 bases from V and 2 from J, leaving 10 bases between them. Germline V CDR1 and CDR2: SNHLY, FYNNEI. CDR3: CASEAATYEQYF. DNA of the CDR3: TGTGCCAGCGAAGCGGCGACCTACGAGCAGTACTTC.

V gene TRBV19 combines with J gene TRBJ1-5; perhaps TRBD1 as D (5 bases). Germline V CDR1 and CDR2: LNHDA, SQIVND (reference sequence). The length of the CDR3 is 13 residues. V lost 9 bases and J 2 bases, leaving 11 bases between the germline ends. The CDR3 nucleotides read TGTGCCAGCGGCGGCAGGGGCAATCAGCCCCAGCATTTT. Amino acid sequence: CASGGRGNQPQHF.

The chain links TRBV28 to TRBJ2-5; TRBD1 might be the D (5 bases). Trimming took 7 bases from V and 5 from J, leaving 17 bases between them. In germline, CDR1 is MDHEN, CDR2 SYDVKM. The CDR3 runs 14 residues. The CDR3 bases are TGTGCCAGCAACCCAGACAGACCTCGCGAGACCCAGTACTTC. This translates into CASNPDRPRETQYF.

The rearrangement links TRBV30 to TRBJ2-3; perhaps D is TRBD1 or TRBD2 (5 bases each). The CDR3 is 15 amino acids. V was clipped by 1 base and J by 1 base, with 12 bases between them. Per the germline V gene, CDR1 is GTSNPN and CDR2 is SVGIG (reference sequence). CDR3: CAWSGAGTRTDTQYF. DNA of the CDR3: TGTGCCTGGAGTGGGGCAGGGACCCGCACAGATACGCAGTATTTT.

This chain connects TRBV18 to TRBJ2-7; 10 nucleotides align to TRBD1. J was trimmed by 6 bases and V by 6 bases; bases with no gene match: 5. Germline CDR1 KGHSH, CDR2 LQKENI. The CDR3 is 13 residues long. The CDR3 coding sequence is TGTGCCAGCTCCCTGGACAGGGGGGTCGAGCAGTACTTC. Translated, it gives CASSLDRGVEQYF.

This chain links TRBV5-4 with TRBJ2-1, with D unclear. This CDR3 has 16 residues. Trimming shortened V by 3 bases and J by 0 bases, and 13 bases separated the two germline ends. Germline loops: CDR1 SGHNT, CDR2 YYREEE (reference sequence). CDR3 nucleotide sequence: TGTGCCAGCAGCTCACAACTTGTAAGCTCCTACAATGAGCAGTTCTTC. It codes for CASSSQLVSSYNEQFF.

The chain recombines TRBV13 with TRBJ2-7, with 8 positions matching TRBD2. This CDR3 contains 16 residues. Germline-derived CDR1 and CDR2 are PRHDT and FYEKMQ (reference sequence). J was trimmed by 0 bases and V by 5 bases; bases with no gene match: 9. CDR3 loop: CASSQSFGRDSYEQYF. CDR3 nucleotide sequence: TGTGCCAGCAGCCAATCTTTCGGGAGGGACTCCTACGAGCAGTACTTC.

The chain joins TRBV28 to TRBJ2-1; 10 nucleotides align to TRBD1. This CDR3 spans 15 amino acids. From germline, CDR1 is MDHEN and CDR2 SYDVKM. Trimming at V came to 6 bases and at J to 3 bases, leaving 5 bases not matched to a gene. CDR3 loop: CASSQRTGGYNEQFF. The CDR3 nucleotides read TGTGCCAGCAGCCAAAGGACAGGGGGCTACAATGAGCAGTTCTTC.

This sequence joins TRBV5-5 and TRBJ2-7, with no clear D. The CDR3 covers 13 residues. CDR1 and CDR2 (germline): SGHKS, YYEKEE (reference sequence). V was pared by 0 bases and J by 3 bases, with 7 bases between. The CDR3: CASSLDTHYEQYF. The CDR3 DNA reads TGTGCCAGCAGCTTGGACACGCACTACGAGCAGTACTTC.

In its sample, this clone was seen once. One base away lies a much larger clone, so this may be a sequencing read error. Distinct nucleotide sequences in the sample also encode this CDR3. V usage is TRBV5-4 and J usage is TRBJ1-2; 11 bases align to TRBD1. Germline loops: CDR1 SGHNT, CDR2 YYREEE (reference sequence). Trimming cost V 4 bases and J 4 bases; bases outside gene matches: 6. This CDR3 is built from 15 residues. The CDR3 loop reads CASSLEGQGGYGYTF. DNA of the CDR3: TGTGCCAGCAGCCTGGAGGGACAGGGGGGCTATGGCTACACCTTC.

This chain connects TRBV30 to TRBJ1-1; D gene ambiguous. Germline V gene sequence: CDR1 GTSNPN, CDR2 SVGIG (reference sequence). Between the trimmed V and J ends, which lost 4 bases and 1 base, there was a span of 7 bases. This CDR3 spans 12 amino acids. The CDR3: CAWKLTNTEAFF. The DNA for the CDR3 is TGTGCCTGGAAGTTAACGAACACTGAAGCTTTCTTT.